What follows are 7 T cell receptor beta chains derived from one specimen sequenced in a study of T cell responses to AZD1222 COVID-19 vaccine. The method was immunoSEQ multiplex PCR; TCRdb's version includes in-frame clones alone and lacks a portion of them. The sample contains 150,000 to 200,000 clones, about 95% of which appear only once. Sequencing used peripheral blood, obtained on day 0 of AZD1222 vaccination. These receptor sequences come from an adult in good health.

This chain uses TRBV5-4 with TRBJ1-1, with 7 bases that match TRBD1. The CDR3 length is 13 residues. V shed 1 base and J 4 bases; nucleotides not matched to a gene: 1. CDR1 SGHNT and CDR2 YYREEE come from the germline V gene (reference sequence). The CDR3 region is CASSLTGATEAFF. The CDR3 bases are TGTGCCAGCAGCTTGACAGGGGCCACTGAAGCTTTCTTT. The full variable domain, with the rest looked up from reference TRBV5-4 and TRBJ1-1, is ETGVTQSPTHLIKTRGQQVTLRCSSQSGHNTVSWYQQALGQGPQFIFQYYREEENGRGNFPPRFSGLQFPNYSSELNVNALELDDSALYLCASSLTGATEAFFGQGTRLTVV.

The J gene is TRBJ2-1, the V gene TRBV11-2; possible D gene TRBD2, 6 bases. The germline gives CDR1 SGHAT, CDR2 FQNNGV. This CDR3 spans 13 amino acids. Trimming took 4 bases from V and 5 from J, leaving 9 bases between them. CDR3 loop: CASSSDYNNEQFF. CDR3 nucleotide sequence: TGTGCCAGCAGCTCGGACTACAACAATGAGCAGTTCTTC.

The CDR3 sequence is CASSIEATYEQYF. The CDR3 region has the DNA TGTGCCAGTAGTATAGAGGCGACTTACGAGCAGTACTTC. The chain carries TRBV19 and TRBJ2-7; D is uncertain. Per germline, CDR1 LNHDA and CDR2 SQIVND (reference sequence). Trimming took 0 bases from V and 4 from J, leaving 7 bases between them. CDR3 length: 13 amino acids.

The table lists this clone with a count of one. The identical CDR3 is also encoded by other nucleotide sequences in the sample. This chain joins TRBV28 and TRBJ1-2; D unclear. Between the trimmed V and J ends, which lost 5 bases and 3 bases, there was a span of 7 bases. CDR1 is MDHEN and CDR2 is SYDVKM in the germline V gene. The CDR3 consists of 12 residues. The CDR3 bases are TGTGCCAGCAGTACGGGGTACTATGGCTACACCTTC. Translation: CASSTGYYGYTF.

V is TRBV5-6 and J is TRBJ2-7; D might be TRBD1 (6 bases). This CDR3 has 14 residues. Germline CDR1 SGHDT, CDR2 YYEEEE. Between the trimmed V and J ends, which lost 1 base and 5 bases, there was a span of 13 bases. CDR3 nucleotide sequence: TGTGCCAGCAGCTTGAGTATAGGGGGACACGAGCAGTACTTC. Its protein is CASSLSIGGHEQYF.

The V gene is TRBV3-1 (or the pseudogene TRBV3-2), the J gene TRBJ1-1; no clear D. The CDR3 loop spans 13 amino acids. Trimming cost V 1 base and J 2 bases, with 5 bases left between them. Germline assignment: CDR1 LGHDT and CDR2 YNNKEL (reference sequence). CDR3 nucleotides: TGTGCCAGCAGCCAAGTATCCAACACTGAAGCTTTCTTT. Translated: CASSQVSNTEAFF.

The V and J genes are TRBV3-1 (or the pseudogene TRBV3-2) and TRBJ2-3, with D unresolved. CDR3 length: 12 amino acids. Per germline, CDR1 LGHDT and CDR2 YNNKEL (reference sequence). The V end lost 1 base, the J end lost 3 bases, and 2 bases lay between the germline ends. CDR3 protein: CASSQGTDTQYF. The CDR3 nucleotides are TGTGCCAGCAGCCAAGGAACAGATACGCAGTATTTT.